The next 13 T cell receptor beta chains were all read from a single sample in a study of T cells in tuberculosis. The method was immunoSEQ multiplex PCR; TCRdb's version includes in-frame clones alone and lacks a portion of them. The sample records 35,000 to 55,000 clones, approximately 94% being singletons. Sequencing was performed on PBMCs. All receptors derive from a donor between 10 and 29 years old with latent tuberculosis or without tuberculosis infection. Some clones in this sample may be carry-over from other donors' samples.

DNA of the CDR3: TGTGCCAGCAGCCCAAGGAAGTTAGCGGGAGGGCCAGATACGCAGTATTTT. This sequence encodes CASSPRKLAGGPDTQYF. J is TRBJ2-3 and V is TRBV11-3, with 11 bases matching TRBD2. Germline loops: CDR1 SGHNT, CDR2 YENEEA. The CDR3 has 17 amino acids. The J segment lost 4 bases and the V segment lost 5 bases, leaving 11 bases of the junction unmatched.

The chain has TRBV6-1 and TRBJ1-5; TRBD1 agrees at 7 bases. Per the germline V gene, CDR1 is MNHNS and CDR2 is SASEGT. The trim removed 4 bases at V and 1 base at J, leaving 7 bases unmatched. The CDR3 is 16 residues long. In nucleotides, the CDR3 is TGTGCCAGCAGTGGTAACAGGGGTAACAGCAATCAGCCCCAGCATTTT. This gives the protein CASSGNRGNSNQPQHF.

CDR3 sequence reads: CASSQSTNTGELFF. CDR3 DNA sequence: TGTGCCAGCAGCCAATCTACTAACACCGGGGAGCTGTTTTTT. This rearrangement joins TRBV4-2 to TRBJ2-2; D is unclear. Looked up from germline, CDR1 is LGHNA and CDR2 is YNFKEQ. The CDR3 extends over 14 amino acids. V dropped 2 bases and J dropped 2 bases, with 6 bases sitting between them.

The DNA of the CDR3 is TGTGCCTTAAGGACAGGGGGCGGCTATGGCTACACCTTC. Protein sequence: CALRTGGGYGYTF. The V gene is TRBV30, the J gene TRBJ1-2; 11 nucleotides line up with TRBD1. The CDR3 sequence is 13 residues long. Germline V gene data show CDR1 as GTSNPN and CDR2 as SVGIG (reference sequence). The junction had 5 bases not matched to a gene; V was cut back by 7 bases and J by 4 bases.

This rearrangement joins TRBV7-2 to TRBJ2-7, with a possible D match to TRBD2 (6 bases). In germline, CDR1 is SGHTA, CDR2 FQGNSA. The CDR3 is 15 residues long. The V end was cut by 4 bases, the J end by 5 bases, with 18 bases between. The CDR3 coding sequence is TGTGCCAGCAGCTCCGGACTACCGCCTTTGCACGAGCAGTACTTC. Encoded protein: CASSSGLPPLHEQYF.

The V gene is TRBV29-1, the J gene TRBJ1-2, with 8 bases fitting TRBD1. V lost 7 bases, J lost 5 bases, and 3 bases stayed unmatched. CDR3 size: 11 residues. Germline V gene data show CDR1 as SQVTM and CDR2 as ANQGSEA. The CDR3 coding sequence is TGCAGCGCCTGGACAGGGTATGGCTACACCTTC. This sequence encodes CSAWTGYGYTF.

This chain uses TRBV4-2 with TRBJ1-4; TRBD1 agrees at 7 bases. The CDR3 consists of 14 residues. The junction had 3 bases not matched to a gene; V was cut back by 4 bases and J by 4 bases. The germline gives CDR1 LGHNA, CDR2 YNFKEQ. This CDR3 reads CASSPRDSNEKLFF. The CDR3 nucleotides read TGTGCCAGCAGCCCCCGGGACAGTAATGAAAAACTGTTTTTT.

The chain employs TRBV28 and TRBJ2-4; TRBD1 might be the D (5 bases). The germline gives CDR1 MDHEN, CDR2 SYDVKM. V gave up 10 bases and J gave up 0 bases, with 10 bases separating them. The CDR3 runs 13 residues. CDR3 sequence reads: CATGILAKNIQYF. The CDR3 DNA is TGTGCCACAGGGATACTAGCCAAAAACATTCAGTACTTC.

The chain couples TRBV11-2 to TRBJ2-5, with D maybe TRBD2 (5 bases). Looked up from germline, CDR1 is SGHAT and CDR2 is FQNNGV. CDR3 length: 17 amino acids. The germline V and J ends were trimmed by 0 bases and 5 bases, with 19 bases remaining between them. The CDR3 sequence: CASSLDTDWLPLETQYF. CDR3 DNA sequence: TGTGCCAGCAGCTTAGACACGGACTGGCTACCGCTGGAGACCCAGTACTTC. Full variable domain (missing parts from reference TRBV11-2 and TRBJ2-5): EAGVAQSPRYKIIEKRQSVAFWCNPISGHATLYWYQQILGQGPKLLIQFQNNGVVDDSQLPKDRFSAERLKGVDSTLKIQPAKLEDSAVYLCASSLDTDWLPLETQYFGPGTRLLVL.

This clone was found once. This chain uses TRBV9 with TRBJ2-2, with TRBD1 identical over 9 bases. The CDR3 consists of 16 residues. Losses at the gene ends were 6 bases for V and 6 bases for J; bases not matched to a gene: 12. The germline V gene has CDR1 SGDLS and CDR2 YYNGEE. CDR3 in DNA: TGTGCCAGCACCAAAGGTGTTACAGGGGGCTCCGGGGAGCTGTTTTTT. Amino acid sequence: CASTKGVTGGSGELFF.

This clone was seen just once. In DNA, the CDR3 is TGTGCCAGCAGCTTAGCCAAGCGGGACCTAGGCGGAGAGACCCAGTACTTC. It encodes CASSLAKRDLGGETQYF. J is TRBJ2-5 and V is TRBV7-6, with TRBD2 identical over 7 bases. In germline, CDR1 is SGHVS, CDR2 FNYEAQ. CDR3 size: 17 residues. V was clipped by 0 bases and J by 4 bases; unmatched bases: 11.

Written as DNA, the CDR3 is TGCGCCAGCAGCTTGGTGCACGGAGAGGAGAAACTGTTTTTT. Its translation is CASSLVHGEEKLFF. The chain is built from TRBV5-1 and TRBJ1-4, with D unresolved. Germline CDR1 is SGHRS and CDR2 is YFSETQ. V was clipped by 0 bases and J by 11 bases, with 14 bases between them. There are 14 residues in the CDR3.

V gene TRBV19 combines with J gene TRBJ2-7; a possible D gene is TRBD1 (7 bases). Germline lookup yields CDR1 LNHDA and CDR2 SQIVND (reference sequence). V lost 3 bases, J lost 3 bases, and 21 bases lay in between. The CDR3 runs to 17 residues. The CDR3 spells CASSMGRTGITFYEQYF. The CDR3 DNA reads TGTGCCAGTAGTATGGGGAGGACAGGCATAACTTTCTACGAGCAGTACTTC.